This entry concerns a single T cell receptor (beta chain). Its antigen is currently unknown. This record belongs to a study of CD8 T cells in Susac syndrome. The study, taken as a whole, reports: In Susac patients, clonal expansion was not detected in CD4+ cells.

The CDR3 has 15 residues. Germline V CDR1 and CDR2: SEHNR, FQNEAQ (reference sequence). With V trimmed by 4 bases and J by 2 bases, 3 bases remained unmatched. Reverse transcription used roughly 0.45 to 1 ug RNA and random hexamers. The TCR beta CDR3 was amplified by immunoSEQ multiplex PCR across 54 Vbeta, 13 Jbeta. MiXCR, run by TCRdb on the immunoSEQ multiplex PCR reads, gives a single entry per CDR3 protein. The data show roughly 160,000 distinct CDR3 sequences, approximately 95% seen once. The TCR comes from a human donor with Susac syndrome. Sequencing input: CD4+ T cells from PBMCs. This chain connects TRBV7-9 to TRBJ2-1, with 9 bases matching TRBD1. This CDR3 reads CASSSTGGAYNEQFF. As DNA, the CDR3 is TGTGCCAGCAGCTCCACAGGGGGCGCCTACAATGAGCAGTTCTTC.